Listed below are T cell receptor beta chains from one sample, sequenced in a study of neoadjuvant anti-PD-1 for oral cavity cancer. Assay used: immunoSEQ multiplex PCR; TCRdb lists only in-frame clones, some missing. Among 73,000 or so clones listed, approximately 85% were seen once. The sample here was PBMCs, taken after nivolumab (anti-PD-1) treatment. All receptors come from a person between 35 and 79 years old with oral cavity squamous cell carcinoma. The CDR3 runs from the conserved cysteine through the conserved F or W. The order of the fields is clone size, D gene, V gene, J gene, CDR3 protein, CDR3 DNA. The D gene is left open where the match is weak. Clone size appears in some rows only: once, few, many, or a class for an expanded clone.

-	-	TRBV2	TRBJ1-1	CASNGDMNTEAFF	TGTGCCAGCAATGGGGACATGAACACTGAAGCTTTCTTT
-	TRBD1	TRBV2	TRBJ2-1	CASSTDRVNEQFF	TGTGCCAGCAGTACGGACAGGGTCAATGAGCAGTTCTTC
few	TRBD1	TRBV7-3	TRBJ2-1	CASSRGTGNYNEQFF	TGTGCCAGCAGCCGCGGGACAGGGAACTACAATGAGCAGTTCTTC
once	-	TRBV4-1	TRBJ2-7	CASSQRDSYEQYF	TGCGCCAGCAGCCAGCGAGACAGCTACGAGCAGTACTTC
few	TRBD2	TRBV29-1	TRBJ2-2	CSVGLTSGSTGELFF	TGCAGCGTCGGCTTGACTAGCGGGAGCACCGGGGAGCTGTTTTTT
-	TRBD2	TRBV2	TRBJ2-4	CASSEATSGAAKNIQYF	TGTGCCAGCAGTGAAGCGACTAGCGGGGCCGCCAAAAACATTCAGTACTTC
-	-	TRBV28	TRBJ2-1	CASSYPTELNEQFF	TGTGCCAGCAGTTACCCGACAGAGTTGAATGAGCAGTTCTTC
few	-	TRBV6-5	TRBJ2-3	CASSYSDGTDTQYF	TGTGCCAGCAGTTACTCGGACGGCACAGATACGCAGTATTTT
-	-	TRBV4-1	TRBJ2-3	CASSQGGGRLPSTDTQYF	TGCGCCAGCAGCCAAGGGGGGGGGCGCTTGCCTAGCACAGATACGCAGTATTTT
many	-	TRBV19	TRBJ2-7	CASSPRRWDYEQYF	TGTGCCAGTAGTCCTCGTCGGTGGGACTACGAGCAGTACTTC
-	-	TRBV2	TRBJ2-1	CASKRGGGNEQFF	TGTGCCAGCAAGAGGGGAGGGGGCAATGAGCAGTTCTTC
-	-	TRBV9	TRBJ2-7	CASSVGGQTYEQYF	TGTGCCAGCAGCGTGGGGGGACAGACCTACGAGCAGTACTTC
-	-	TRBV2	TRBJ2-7	CASSERVLDLYEQYF	TGTGCCAGCAGTGAAAGAGTATTGGATCTCTACGAGCAGTACTTC
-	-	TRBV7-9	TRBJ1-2	CASSAGGSNYGYTF	TGTGCCAGCAGCGCGGGTGGTTCTAACTATGGCTACACCTTC
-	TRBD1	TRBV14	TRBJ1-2	CASSQDRGQGPSEIYGYTF	TGTGCCAGCAGCCAAGATCGAGGACAGGGGCCCTCGGAGATCTATGGCTACACCTTC
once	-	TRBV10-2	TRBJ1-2	CASSEQGHSYGYTF	TGCGCCAGCAGTGAGCAGGGCCACTCCTATGGCTACACCTTC
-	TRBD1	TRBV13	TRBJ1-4	CASSQGQAINEKLFF	TGTGCCAGCAGCCAGGGACAGGCGATTAATGAAAAACTGTTTTTT
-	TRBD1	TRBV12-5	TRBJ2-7	CASGLVRQGAYEQYF	TGTGCTAGTGGTTTGGTACGACAGGGGGCCTACGAGCAGTACTTC
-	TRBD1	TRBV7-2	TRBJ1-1	CASSQRTGYTEAFF	TGTGCCAGCAGCCAGAGGACAGGGTACACTGAAGCTTTCTTT
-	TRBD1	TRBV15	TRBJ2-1	CATSRDKMGQKDNEQFF	TGTGCCACCAGCAGAGATAAAATGGGACAGAAAGACAATGAGCAGTTCTTC
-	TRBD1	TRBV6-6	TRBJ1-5	CASGTENQPQHF	TGTGCCAGCGGGACAGAAAATCAGCCCCAGCATTTT
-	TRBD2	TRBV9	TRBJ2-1	CASSVGVAGGRARDEQFF	TGTGCCAGCAGCGTAGGGGTAGCTGGCGGGAGGGCCCGAGATGAGCAGTTCTTC